Sequencing of this T cell receptor (beta chain) was carried out in a study of chemoradiotherapy in HPV16-positive cancers. About the study: A couple of HPV16-positive patients' cells yielded candidate HPV-specific clones and common motifs. Study findings and constraints: For HPV16-positive patients, expanding HPV-responsive T cells associated with longer recurrence-free survival. Candidate HPV-specific clones and E7-related TCR motifs grew in tumor during treatment.

There are 13 residues in the CDR3. The V end lost 2 bases, the J end lost 4 bases, and 8 bases lay between the germline ends. The germline CDR1 and CDR2 sequences are MNHNY and SVGAGI (reference sequence). Repertoires were generated with immunoSEQ multiplex PCR, while TCRdb's copy carries only in-frame clones and drops some. The sample holds 8,000 to 10,000 clones; about 91% are singletons and the top ten take around an eighth. Concerning this clone: Its antigen is not identified.

This clonotype originated in a human donor with HPV-associated anogenital cancer. The gene calls are TRBV6-6 and TRBJ1-2; tentative D call: TRBD1 (5 bases). This sample comprised blood, obtained from a patient who underwent chemoradiotherapy. CDR3 sequence reads: CASSYGGGYGYTF. DNA for the CDR3: TGTGCCAGCAGTTACGGCGGGGGCTATGGCTACACCTTC.